The next 16 T cell receptor beta chains were all read from a single sample in a study of blood T cell repertoires in COVID-19. Generated by immunoSEQ multiplex PCR, the TCRdb table keeps only in-frame clones and is missing some. The sample includes roughly 91,000 clones, approximately 76% of them seen just once. Source material: peripheral blood. The receptors stem from a man aged 70 or older with acute or convalescent COVID-19.

This chain links TRBV6-1 with TRBJ1-5, with TRBD1 matching over 11 bases. Per the germline V gene, CDR1 is MNHNS and CDR2 is SASEGT. CDR3 length equals 17 residues. The junction had 8 bases not matched to a gene; V was cut back by 2 bases and J by 5 bases. CDR3 region: CASSENFRTGGHQPQHF. CDR3 nucleotide sequence: TGTGCCAGCAGTGAAAATTTTAGGACAGGGGGCCATCAGCCCCAGCATTTT.

This chain connects TRBV12-5 to TRBJ2-1; tentatively, D is TRBD1 (6 bases). With 1 base removed from V and 2 bases from J, the gap between germline ends came to 12 bases. The CDR3 has 16 residues. The germline CDR1 and CDR2 sequences are LGHNT and FRNRAP. The CDR3: CASGLGQGPTYNEQFF. DNA of the CDR3: TGTGCTAGTGGTTTGGGTCAGGGGCCCACCTACAATGAGCAGTTCTTC.

The J gene is TRBJ2-5, the V gene TRBV6-1; 10 nucleotides agree with TRBD2. The CDR3 loop spans 21 amino acids. Germline V gene lookup returns CDR1 MNHNS and CDR2 SASEGT. The junction had 18 bases not matched to a gene; V was cut back by 0 bases and J by 2 bases. The CDR3, as DNA: TGTGCCAGCAGTGAAGCCACCAGGGGTAGCGGGGGGCTATTGTTTCAAGAGACCCAGTACTTC. This translates into CASSEATRGSGGLLFQETQYF.

The chain joins TRBV7-2 to TRBJ1-2; D is ambiguous. The CDR3 consists of 13 residues. Trimming took 4 bases from V and 8 from J, leaving 14 bases between them. Germline CDR1 and CDR2: SGHTA and FQGNSA. CDR3 sequence (DNA): TGTGCCAGCAGCTCCGGGGAACAACCAGGCTACACCTTC. Translating gives CASSSGEQPGYTF.

V is TRBV7-3 and J is TRBJ1-1; 10 bases are shared with TRBD1. J gave up 7 bases and V 6 bases, and 11 bases lay outside the gene matches. In germline, CDR1 is SGHTA, CDR2 FQGTGA. CDR3 length: 15 residues. The CDR3, as DNA: TGTGCCAGCAGTTTAGGGTCGACAGGGGGCAATGAAGCTTTCTTT. Protein: CASSLGSTGGNEAFF. The full variable domain, with the rest looked up from reference TRBV7-3 and TRBJ1-1, is GAGVSQTPSNKVTEKGKYVELRCDPISGHTALYWYRQSLGQGPEFLIYFQGTGAADDSGLPNDRFFAVRPEGSVSTLKIQRTERGDSAVYLCASSLGSTGGNEAFFGQGTRLTVV.

The CDR3, as DNA: TGTGCCAGCAGCTCGCAGGGGGCAAACTATGGCTACACCTTC. Translated, it gives CASSSQGANYGYTF. The rearrangement links TRBV7-2 to TRBJ1-2, with TRBD1 identical over 8 bases. After removal of 4 bases from V and 2 bases from J, the junction contained 3 bases not matched to a gene. This CDR3 spans 14 amino acids. Germline-derived CDR1 and CDR2 are SGHTA and FQGNSA. Together with reference TRBV7-2 and TRBJ1-2, the CDR3 gives the full variable domain: GAGVSQSPSNKVTEKGKDVELRCDPISGHTALYWYRQSLGQGLEFLIYFQGNSAPDKSGLPSDRFSAERTGGSVSTLTIQRTQQEDSAVYLCASSSQGANYGYTFGSGTRLTVV.

This clone was counted between two and nine times. The chain has TRBV10-3 and TRBJ1-6; 8 bases agree with TRBD1. J was trimmed by 7 bases and V by 4 bases; bases with no gene match: 6. In germline, CDR1 is ENHRY, CDR2 SYGVKD. This CDR3 region has 15 residues. The CDR3 sequence: CAISGGQGQNSPLHF. The CDR3 DNA follows: TGTGCCATCAGTGGAGGACAGGGTCAGAATTCACCCCTCCACTTT.

This chain uses TRBV28 with TRBJ2-7; 7 bases agree with TRBD1. The CDR3 consists of 14 residues. Germline CDR1 reads MDHEN; CDR2 reads SYDVKM. J gave up 2 bases and V 5 bases, and 6 bases lay outside the gene matches. DNA for the CDR3: TGTGCCAGCAGTCTTCGACAGGGAGCCTACGAGCAGTACTTC. It codes for CASSLRQGAYEQYF.

The chain couples TRBV6-1 to TRBJ1-2; possible D gene TRBD1, 6 bases. Germline CDR1 and CDR2: MNHNS and SASEGT. The length of the CDR3 is 15 residues. Between the trimmed V and J ends, which lost 8 bases and 4 bases, there was a span of 20 bases. The CDR3 region has the DNA TGTGCCAGCTCAGGGGTAAACAGGGAAGTCTATGGCTACACCTTC. This gives the protein CASSGVNREVYGYTF.

This clone was seen a handful of times. The sample has other DNA sequences that encode this CDR3 too. The chain is built from TRBV5-6 and TRBJ1-4, with D possibly being TRBD1 (5 bases). This CDR3 region has 14 residues. Trimming removed 0 bases at V and 4 bases at J, with 7 bases between. The germline gives CDR1 SGHDT, CDR2 YYEEEE. CDR3 DNA sequence: TGTGCCAGCAGCTTGGGCCAGGGTAATGAAAAACTGTTTTTT. Translation: CASSLGQGNEKLFF.

The CDR3, as DNA: TGTGCCAGCTCACGTGAGCGCGGGGCCAACGTCCTGACTTTC. Amino acid sequence: CASSRERGANVLTF. The V call is TRBV18, the J call TRBJ2-6; D remains ambiguous. The germline V gene encodes CDR1 KGHSH and CDR2 LQKENI. Trimming pared 4 bases from V and 4 bases from J, leaving 8 bases between. The CDR3 length is 14 residues.

This rearrangement joins TRBV10-3 to TRBJ1-2, with a weak D call TRBD1 (5 bases). This CDR3 has 13 residues. V shed 8 bases and J shed 0 bases, with 10 bases lying between them. Looked up from germline, CDR1 is ENHRY and CDR2 is SYGVKD. The CDR3 is CAIGGGPNYGYTF. The CDR3 DNA reads TGTGCCATCGGGGGAGGACCTAACTATGGCTACACCTTC.

The chain links TRBV7-9 to TRBJ1-3; TRBD1 matches at 9 bases. CDR1 is SEHNR, CDR2 FQNEAQ, per germline (reference sequence). The V segment lost 5 bases and the J segment 4 bases; nucleotides outside the gene matches: 9. The CDR3 is 16 residues long. This CDR3 is CASSVLQGALGNTIYF. The CDR3 DNA reads as TGTGCCAGCAGCGTATTACAGGGGGCTTTGGGAAACACCATATATTTT.

The chain uses TRBV7-9 and TRBJ1-2; TRBD1 aligns across 8 bases. Per germline, CDR1 SEHNR and CDR2 FQNEAQ (reference sequence). V lost 5 bases to trimming and J lost 7 bases; unmatched junction nucleotides: 6. The CDR3 has 13 amino acids. In DNA form, the CDR3 reads TGTGCCAGCAGCCATGGGACAGGTGCTGGCTACACCTTC. Translated: CASSHGTGAGYTF.

The rearrangement uses TRBV18 and TRBJ2-5, with D perhaps matching TRBD2 (7 bases). V gave up 4 bases and J gave up 5 bases, with 14 bases separating them. Germline-derived CDR1 and CDR2 are KGHSH and LQKENI. The CDR3 contains 14 residues. The CDR3 loop reads CASSREGGDETQYF. The CDR3 DNA sequence: TGTGCCAGCTCACGCGAAGGGGGGGACGAGACCCAGTACTTC.

J is TRBJ2-3 and V is TRBV2; TRBD1 is a possible D gene (5 bases). In germline, CDR1 is SNHLY, CDR2 FYNNEI. This CDR3 contains 13 residues. V was clipped by 4 bases and J by 3 bases, with 8 bases between them. The CDR3 loop reads CASSGGGTDTQYF. The CDR3 DNA reads as TGTGCCAGCAGTGGGGGCGGTACAGATACGCAGTATTTT. Drawing the rest from reference TRBV2 and TRBJ2-3, the complete variable domain is EPEVTQTPSHQVTQMGQEVILRCVPISNHLYFYWYRQILGQKVEFLVSFYNNEISEKSEIFDDQFSVERPDGSNFTLKIRSTKLEDSAMYFCASSGGGTDTQYFGPGTRLTVL.